One and the same sample provided the 16 T cell receptor beta chains below, sequenced in a study of cytomegalovirus exposure and HLA in healthy donors. This table comes from immunoSEQ multiplex PCR, and its TCRdb copy is limited to in-frame clones, with some not included. The repertoire consists of about 110,000 clones, with approximately 96% occurring once and the leading ten covering 0.67%. The sample taken for sequencing was PBMCs. Receptor source: a woman under 30 in good health and CMV-seronegative.

The rearrangement joins TRBV5-1 to TRBJ2-3, with 11 bases matching TRBD1. V was clipped by 9 bases and J by 2 bases; unmatched bases: 8. This CDR3 has 15 amino acids. Germline-derived CDR1 and CDR2 are SGHRS and YFSETQ. This CDR3 is CATGPGQGDTDTQYF. The CDR3 region has the DNA TGCGCCACCGGACCGGGACAGGGGGACACAGATACGCAGTATTTT. Complete variable domain (other parts from reference TRBV5-1 and TRBJ2-3): KAGVTQTPRYLIKTRGQQVTLSCSPISGHRSVSWYQQTPGQGLQFLFEYFSETQRNKGNFPGRFSGRQFSNSRSEMNVSTLELGDSALYLCATGPGQGDTDTQYFGPGTRLTVL.

This sequence joins TRBV4-1 and TRBJ2-1; 8 nucleotides align to TRBD2. J lost 3 bases, V lost 0 bases, and 10 bases had no gene match. This CDR3 contains 18 residues. Germline V gene lookup returns CDR1 MGHRA and CDR2 YSYEKL. CDR3 protein: CASSQESHGGAFYNEQFF. The CDR3 DNA reads as TGCGCCAGCAGCCAAGAATCTCACGGGGGGGCCTTCTACAATGAGCAGTTCTTC.

The gene calls are TRBV2 and TRBJ1-1; D is unclear. The CDR3 has 13 residues. CDR1 and CDR2 from the germline V gene are SNHLY and FYNNEI. Trimming cost V 5 bases and J 0 bases, with 7 bases left between them. CDR3 coding DNA: TGTGCCAGCAGTCGGGAGATGAACACTGAAGCTTTCTTT. Its translation is CASSREMNTEAFF.

The chain carries TRBV29-1 and TRBJ1-3; D unclear. V shed 4 bases and J shed 5 bases, with 6 bases lying between them. The CDR3 extends over 11 amino acids. The germline CDR1 and CDR2 sequences are SQVTM and ANQGSEA. The CDR3 here is CSVAQRNTIYF. The CDR3 bases are TGCAGCGTTGCACAGAGAAACACCATATATTTT.

This clone was observed a single time. This rearrangement joins TRBV5-8 to TRBJ2-4, with D perhaps TRBD1 (6 bases). Per germline, CDR1 SGHTS and CDR2 YDEGEE. V lost 2 bases and J lost 3, with 12 bases in between. The CDR3 sequence is 15 residues long. The CDR3 coding sequence is TGTGCCAGCAGCTTTAGTTGGACAGACAAAAACATTCAGTACTTC. Its protein product is CASSFSWTDKNIQYF.

The chain recombines TRBV5-1 with TRBJ2-3, with D perhaps matching TRBD2 (10 bases). The germline gives CDR1 SGHRS, CDR2 YFSETQ. The CDR3 is made up of 20 amino acids. V was shortened by 7 bases and J by 11 bases, with 41 bases between the two germline ends. For the CDR3, the DNA is TGCGCCAGCGTTGGGGACAGGGCCCTAGCGGGGGAACCCTTGGCAAAGGAGCAGTATTTT. Translation gives CASVGDRALAGEPLAKEQYF.

The V call is TRBV15, the J call TRBJ2-4, with D possibly TRBD2 on 6 matching bases. V lost 0 bases and J 0 bases, leaving 15 bases between the germline ends. The CDR3 has 18 amino acids. Germline V CDR1 and CDR2: LNHNV, YYDKDF (reference sequence). CDR3 sequence (DNA): TGTGCCACCAGCAGAGAGGTAGCGGTATTGGTAGCCAAAAACATTCAGTACTTC. Translated: CATSREVAVLVAKNIQYF.

The V gene is TRBV11-1, the J gene TRBJ2-1; tentative D call: TRBD2 (6 bases). V was pared by 8 bases and J by 8 bases, with 19 bases between. The CDR3 is made up of 14 amino acids. Germline CDR1 is SGHAT and CDR2 is FQDESV (reference sequence). The CDR3 here is CASSGGVGRYEQFF. CDR3 in DNA: TGTGCCAGCTCGGGCGGGGTGGGTAGGTATGAGCAGTTCTTC.

This rearrangement joins TRBV6-5 to TRBJ2-7; D gene unclear. CDR3 length equals 14 residues. CDR1 and CDR2 (germline): MNHEY, SVGAGI. The V and J ends lost 6 bases and 4 bases respectively, with 16 bases between them. The DNA of the CDR3 is TGTGCCAGCAGCCCTACCGCCTCCCGTTACGAGCAGTACTTC. As protein: CASSPTASRYEQYF.

This chain connects TRBV6-5 to TRBJ2-2, with a possible D match to TRBD1 (5 bases). There are 15 residues in the CDR3. V gave up 5 bases and J gave up 1 base, with 11 bases separating them. CDR1 MNHEY and CDR2 SVGAGI come from the germline V gene. CDR3 DNA sequence: TGTGCCAGCAGTAAACGACAGAGGAACACCGGGGAGCTGTTTTTT. Residues: CASSKRQRNTGELFF.

The genes are TRBV2 and TRBJ1-4, with D maybe TRBD1 (6 bases). CDR1 SNHLY and CDR2 FYNNEI come from the germline V gene. Trimming took off 8 bases at V and 1 base at J, with 11 bases between the two ends. This CDR3 has 14 amino acids. The CDR3, as DNA: TGTGCCAGCCGGAGAGGGGGAACTAATGAAAAACTGTTTTTT. It codes for CASRRGGTNEKLFF. The whole variable domain, remainder taken from reference TRBV2 and TRBJ1-4, is EPEVTQTPSHQVTQMGQEVILRCVPISNHLYFYWYRQILGQKVEFLVSFYNNEISEKSEIFDDQFSVERPDGSNFTLKIRSTKLEDSAMYFCASRRGGTNEKLFFGSGTQLSVL.

CDR3 bases: TGCGCCAGCAGCTTGGAAGTAGCGGGGCAAGAGACCCAGTACTTC. It is translated as CASSLEVAGQETQYF. The gene calls are TRBV5-1 and TRBJ2-5; TRBD2 agrees at 8 bases. With V trimmed by 0 bases and J by 2 bases, 3 bases remained unmatched. The CDR3 spans 15 residues. Germline CDR1 and CDR2: SGHRS and YFSETQ.

Remarks on this clone: An end of the junction does not agree with germline; a read error may underlie this. The rearrangement joins TRBV2 to TRBJ2-3; 7 bases fit TRBD2. There are 15 residues in the CDR3. CDR1 and CDR2 from the germline V gene are SNHLY and FYNNEI. Here the CDR3 reads CASREGGTNTDTQYF. The CDR3 nucleotides read TGTGCCAGCAGGGAAGGAGGGACTAACACAGATACGCAGTATTTT.

The chain uses TRBV27 and TRBJ1-5; TRBD1 matches 8 bases. Germline V lookup: CDR1 MNHEY, CDR2 SMNVEV (reference sequence). Germline trimming cut 5 bases from V and 0 bases from J; bases unmatched to any gene: 9. This CDR3 contains 17 residues. The CDR3 here is CASSTGGGGSSNQPQHF. DNA of the CDR3: TGTGCCAGCAGTACAGGGGGAGGAGGGTCTAGCAATCAGCCCCAGCATTTT.

The CDR3 DNA reads as TGTGCCAGCAGCCCGGGGGGCTCTGGGGCCAACGTCCTGACTTTC. Translated, it gives CASSPGGSGANVLTF. This rearrangement joins TRBV11-2 to TRBJ2-6; 7 bases map to TRBD2. Germline V gives CDR1 SGHAT, CDR2 FQNNGV. This CDR3 region has 15 residues. Trimming removed 5 bases from V and 0 bases from J; junction bases left unmatched: 1.

On this clone: Its ends do not fully match the called genes, so a read error is possible. CDR3 sequence (DNA): TGTGCCAGCAGTTCGGGACAGGGAGGGTGCGACTTT. This encodes CASSSGQGGCDF. This rearrangement joins TRBV11-2 to TRBJ1-1, with 9 nucleotides matching TRBD1. There are 12 residues in the CDR3. Germline CDR1 SGHAT, CDR2 FQNNGV.